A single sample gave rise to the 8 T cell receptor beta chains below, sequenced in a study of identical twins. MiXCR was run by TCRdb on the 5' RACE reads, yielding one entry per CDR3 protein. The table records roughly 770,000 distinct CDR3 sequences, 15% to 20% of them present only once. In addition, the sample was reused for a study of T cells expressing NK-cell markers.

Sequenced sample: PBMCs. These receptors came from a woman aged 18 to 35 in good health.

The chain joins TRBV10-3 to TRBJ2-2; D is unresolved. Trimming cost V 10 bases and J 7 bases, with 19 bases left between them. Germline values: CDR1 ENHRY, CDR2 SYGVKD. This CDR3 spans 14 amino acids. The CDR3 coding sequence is TGTGCCAGCCACCCGGCGCGTACCGTCGGGGAGCTGTTTTTT. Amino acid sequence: CASHPARTVGELFF.

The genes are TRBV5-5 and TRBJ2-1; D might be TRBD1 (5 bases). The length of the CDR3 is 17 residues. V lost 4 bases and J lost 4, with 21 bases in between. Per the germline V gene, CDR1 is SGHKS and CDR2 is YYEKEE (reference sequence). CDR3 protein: CASSRVVDTSKYNEQFF. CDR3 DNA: TGTGCCAGCAGCCGGGTCGTGGACACTTCCAAGTACAATGAGCAGTTCTTC.

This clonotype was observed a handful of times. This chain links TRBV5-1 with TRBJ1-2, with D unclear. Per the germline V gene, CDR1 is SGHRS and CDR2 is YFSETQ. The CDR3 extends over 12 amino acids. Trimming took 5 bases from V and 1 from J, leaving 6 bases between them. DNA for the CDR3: TGCGCCAGCAGAGCAGATAACTATGGCTACACCTTC. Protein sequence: CASRADNYGYTF. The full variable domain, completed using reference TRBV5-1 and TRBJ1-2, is KAGVTQTPRYLIKTRGQQVTLSCSPISGHRSVSWYQQTPGQGLQFLFEYFSETQRNKGNFPGRFSGRQFSNSRSEMNVSTLELGDSALYLCASRADNYGYTFGSGTRLTVV.

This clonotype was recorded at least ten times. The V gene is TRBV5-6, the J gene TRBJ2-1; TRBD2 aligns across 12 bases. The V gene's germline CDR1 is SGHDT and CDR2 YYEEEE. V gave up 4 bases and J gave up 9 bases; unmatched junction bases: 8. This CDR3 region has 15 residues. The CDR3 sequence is CASSSLAGGPGEQFF. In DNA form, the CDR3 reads TGTGCCAGCAGCAGTCTAGCGGGAGGGCCGGGTGAGCAGTTCTTC. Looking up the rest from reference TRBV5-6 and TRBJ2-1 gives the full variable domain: DAGVTQSPTHLIKTRGQQVTLRCSPKSGHDTVSWYQQALGQGPQFIFQYYEEEERQRGNFPDRFSGHQFPNYSSELNVNALLLGDSALYLCASSSLAGGPGEQFFGPGTRLTVL.

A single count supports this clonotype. CDR3 in DNA: TGTGCCAGCAGTTACGGGGGGTCCGGAAACATTCAGTACTTC. This encodes CASSYGGSGNIQYF. The rearrangement uses TRBV6-5 and TRBJ2-4; tentative D call: TRBD2 (6 bases). The CDR3 extends over 14 amino acids. Germline V gene lookup returns CDR1 MNHEY and CDR2 SVGAGI. Trimming left V 2 bases short and J 6 bases short, with 11 bases between.

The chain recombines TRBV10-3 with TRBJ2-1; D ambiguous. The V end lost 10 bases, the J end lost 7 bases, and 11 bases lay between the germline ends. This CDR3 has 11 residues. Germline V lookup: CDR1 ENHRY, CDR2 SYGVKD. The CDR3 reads CATYDGNEQFF. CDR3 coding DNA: TGTGCCACCTACGACGGGAATGAGCAGTTCTTC.

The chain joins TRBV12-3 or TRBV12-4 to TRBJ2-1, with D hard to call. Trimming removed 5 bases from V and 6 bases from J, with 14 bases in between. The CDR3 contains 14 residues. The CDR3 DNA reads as TGTGCCAGCAGTGAGGAAGAGAAAGGCAATGAGCAGTTCTTC. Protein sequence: CASSEEEKGNEQFF.

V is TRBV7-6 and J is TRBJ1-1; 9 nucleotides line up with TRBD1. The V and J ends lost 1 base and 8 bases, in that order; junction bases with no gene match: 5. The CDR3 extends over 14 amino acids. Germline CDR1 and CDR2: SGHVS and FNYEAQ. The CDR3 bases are TGTGCCAGCAGCTTAGGAGGACAGGGGCAAGAAGCTTTCTTT. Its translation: CASSLGGQGQEAFF.